This T cell receptor beta chain was captured by sequencing in a study of OX40 agonist ivuxolimab in advanced cancers. The CDR3 has 19 amino acids. V lost 4 bases and J lost 0; bases outside the gene matches: 10. Germline V lookup: CDR1 LGHNA, CDR2 YSLEER. The repertoire was sequenced with immunoSEQ multiplex PCR; TCRdb's copy has only in-frame clones and lacks some. Of over 60,000 clones detected, approximately 80% appear once; the ten largest clones hold 2.4%. The specimen was CD4+ or CD8+ T cells sorted from blood, collected in a trial of the OX40 agonist ivuxolimab. This chain uses TRBV4-3 with TRBJ2-1; 12 nucleotides match TRBD2. This clonotype was sampled from an adult with an advanced solid tumor such as melanoma, head and neck, liver or kidney cancer. The CDR3 DNA reads as TGCGCCAGCAGCCCCACGACACTAGCGGGGGGTAGCTCCTACAATGAGCAGTTCTTC. Amino acids: CASSPTTLAGGSSYNEQFF.